Listed below are T cell receptor beta chains from one sample, sequenced in a study of blood T cells in healthy people across ages. From the 5' RACE reads, TCRdb called clonotypes with MiXCR, one entry per CDR3 protein. The sample includes around 750,000 distinct CDR3 sequences, approximately 55% of them seen just once. Input material: blood. The receptors shown here come from an elderly man in good health. The CDR3 runs from the conserved cysteine through the conserved F or W. D genes are given only for firm matches. Size values are once, few and many counts, or a class for expanded clones, and some rows have none.

V	size	length	J	D	CDR3	DNA
TRBV28	.	15	TRBJ2-3	.	CASSFLVLGTDTQYF	TGTGCCAGCAGTTTCCTGGTCCTAGGCACAGATACGCAGTATTTT
TRBV12-3/TRBV12-4	.	14	TRBJ2-1	TRBD2	CASSFPAGDNEQFF	TGTGCCAGCAGTTTCCCAGCGGGAGACAATGAGCAGTTCTTC
TRBV6-5	.	13	TRBJ2-7	.	CASSYTGSYEQYF	TGTGCCAGCAGTTACACGGGATCCTACGAGCAGTACTTC
TRBV29-1	.	18	TRBJ2-1	TRBD2	CSVRGGTSGRGPYNEQFF	TGCAGCGTGAGAGGCGGGACTAGCGGGAGGGGCCCCTACAATGAGCAGTTCTTC
TRBV12-3/TRBV12-4	few	15	TRBJ2-7	TRBD2	CASSPRTSGPYEQYF	TGTGCCAGCAGTCCCCGGACTAGCGGTCCCTACGAGCAGTACTTC
TRBV5-1	.	14	TRBJ2-1	.	CASSLDTASSEQFF	TGCGCCAGCAGCTTGGATACTGCCTCAAGTGAGCAGTTCTTC
TRBV27	.	17	TRBJ2-3	TRBD1	CASSAPQIDRVDRYAYF	TGTGCCAGCAGTGCACCTCAAATTGACAGGGTCGACAGATACGCGTATTTT
TRBV18	once	16	TRBJ2-7	.	CASSLRDLQPLYEQYF	TGTGCCAGCTCACTGAGGGACCTCCAGCCTCTCTACGAGCAGTACTTC
TRBV2	few	14	TRBJ2-1	TRBD1	CASTGQVGYNEQFF	TGTGCCAGCACCGGACAGGTTGGTTACAATGAGCAGTTCTTC
TRBV7-3	.	14	TRBJ2-3	.	CASSLSGPTDTQYF	TGTGCCAGCAGCTTGAGCGGCCCCACAGATACGCAGTATTTT
TRBV24-1	once	14	TRBJ2-1	TRBD2	CATSRERESDEQFF	TGTGCCACCAGTCGTGAGCGGGAGTCAGATGAGCAGTTCTTC
TRBV9	.	14	TRBJ2-1	.	CASNPGRGGTGQFF	TGTGCCAGCAACCCAGGGAGAGGGGGTACAGGGCAGTTCTTC
TRBV7-2	.	14	TRBJ2-1	.	CASSPGAAYNEQFF	TGTGCCAGCAGCCCTGGGGCTGCCTACAATGAGCAGTTCTTC
TRBV20-1	.	12	TRBJ1-2	.	CSAIGGGGGYTF	TGCAGTGCCATAGGAGGGGGAGGTGGCTACACCTTC
TRBV24-1	.	20	TRBJ2-1	.	CATSDGAGGVRPTSYNEQFF	TGTGCCACCAGTGACGGGGCCGGGGGAGTCCGACCGACGAGCTACAATGAGCAGTTCTTC
TRBV20-1	.	15	TRBJ2-1	.	CSARDRTRKAWEQFF	TGCAGTGCTAGGGACCGGACTCGGAAGGCCTGGGAGCAGTTCTTC
TRBV21-1	.	13	TRBJ2-3	.	CASSKSSSQAQYF	TGTGCCAGTAGCAAAAGTAGCTCGCAGGCGCAGTATTTT
TRBV19	few	13	TRBJ2-1	.	CASSRGGNNEQFF	TGTGCCAGTAGCAGGGGGGGGAACAATGAGCAGTTCTTC
TRBV20-1	few	18	TRBJ2-6	.	CSARGRELTGSGANVLTF	TGCAGTGCTAGAGGGAGGGAACTTACAGGGAGTGGGGCCAACGTCCTGACTTTC
TRBV5-1	.	15	TRBJ2-5	.	CASSLVALSYNEQYF	TGCGCCAGCAGCTTGGTGGCCCTTTCCTACAATGAGCAGTACTTC
TRBV18	.	14	TRBJ1-1	TRBD1	CASSPDREHTEAFF	TGTGCCAGCTCACCGGACAGGGAACACACTGAAGCTTTCTTT
TRBV28	.	16	TRBJ2-1	.	CASSSPLPSSYNEQFF	TGTGCCAGCAGTTCCCCACTTCCAAGCTCCTACAATGAGCAGTTCTTC
TRBV7-9	.	12	TRBJ1-1	.	CASSLAVAEAFF	TGTGCCAGCAGCTTAGCGGTGGCTGAAGCTTTCTTT
TRBV20-1	few	13	TRBJ2-7	TRBD2	CSAGGTPSYEQYF	TGCAGTGCGGGAGGGACTCCTAGCTACGAGCAGTACTTC
TRBV29-1	few	14	TRBJ2-7	TRBD2	CSLGGTSGYNEQYF	TGCAGCCTGGGCGGGACTAGCGGGTACAATGAGCAGTACTTC
TRBV12-3/TRBV12-4	few	14	TRBJ1-2	.	CASTDGNIDYGYTF	TGTGCCAGCACGGACGGAAACATAGACTATGGCTACACCTTC
TRBV7-2	.	13	TRBJ2-4	.	CASSWAGENIQYF	TGTGCCAGCAGCTGGGCAGGGGAAAACATTCAGTACTTC
TRBV15	.	14	TRBJ2-7	.	CATSRDRGYYEQYF	TGTGCCACCAGCAGGGACAGAGGGTACTACGAGCAGTACTTC
TRBV7-2	.	13	TRBJ2-1	.	CASSNFRGYEQFF	TGTGCCAGCAGCAATTTCAGGGGATACGAGCAGTTCTTC
TRBV7-2	few	14	TRBJ2-1	TRBD2	CASSPRQRDSVQFF	TGTGCCAGCAGCCCCCGCCAGCGGGATTCAGTGCAGTTCTTC
TRBV10-3	.	14	TRBJ2-7	.	CAAERERDSYEQYF	TGTGCCGCCGAAAGAGAACGGGACTCCTACGAGCAGTACTTC
TRBV10-3	.	16	TRBJ2-4	.	CAISEALILAKNIQYF	TGTGCCATCAGTGAGGCCCTAATCCTAGCCAAAAACATTCAGTACTTC
TRBV2	few	16	TRBJ2-3	.	CASSKGGQEAGRYAYF	TGTGCCAGCAGTAAGGGAGGACAGGAGGCTGGAAGATACGCGTATTTT
TRBV25-1	.	16	TRBJ2-2	.	CASSEYGRAITGELFF	TGTGCCAGCAGTGAATACGGCAGGGCGATAACCGGGGAGCTGTTTTTT
TRBV15	.	12	TRBJ1-4	.	CATRSFERLLFF	TGTGCCACCCGATCCTTTGAAAGGTTACTGTTTTTT
TRBV6-5	.	14	TRBJ1-2	.	CASSAGGQDYGYTF	TGTGCCAGCAGTGCCGGCGGGCAGGACTATGGCTACACCTTC
TRBV11-2	.	19	TRBJ2-7	TRBD2	CASSLDRGVDWIGGREQYF	TGTGCCAGCAGCTTAGATCGGGGGGTAGATTGGATAGGTGGACGCGAGCAGTACTTC
TRBV20-1	few	16	TRBJ2-6	TRBD2	CSASTSGASGANVLTF	TGCAGTGCTAGTACTAGCGGGGCCTCTGGGGCCAACGTCCTGACTTTC
TRBV28	.	14	TRBJ2-7	.	CASSLPPGVYEQYF	TGTGCCAGCAGTTTACCCCCAGGGGTCTACGAGCAGTACTTC
TRBV6-2/TRBV6-3	once	15	TRBJ2-3	.	CASSPRAGALRDAYF	TGTGCCAGCAGTCCCCGGGCGGGGGCCCTTAGAGACGCGTATTTT
TRBV20-1	.	14	TRBJ2-7	.	CSAPVRGRTYEQYF	TGCAGTGCTCCCGTGCGAGGCCGGACCTACGAGCAGTACTTC
TRBV24-1	once	14	TRBJ1-1	TRBD1	CATSDKGTGGVAFF	TGTGCCACCAGTGATAAAGGGACAGGGGGCGTAGCTTTCTTT
TRBV12-3/TRBV12-4	.	15	TRBJ2-7	TRBD1	CAGSRDRESSYEQYF	TGTGCCGGCAGCAGGGACAGGGAGAGCTCCTACGAGCAGTACTTC
TRBV29-1	.	15	TRBJ2-5	TRBD1	CSVALGQGPLGTQYF	TGCAGCGTTGCCCTAGGACAGGGACCATTGGGGACCCAGTACTTC
TRBV5-1	few	15	TRBJ2-1	.	CASSLVGTLGDEQFF	TGCGCCAGCAGCTTGGTAGGGACCCTTGGAGATGAGCAGTTCTTC
TRBV5-1	.	15	TRBJ2-4	.	CASSSHRDLKNIQYF	TGCGCCAGCAGCTCCCACCGGGATCTGAAAAACATTCAGTACTTC
TRBV15	.	14	TRBJ2-7	.	CATSREAGPYEQYF	TGTGCCACCAGCAGAGAGGCAGGACCCTACGAGCAGTACTTC